The 30 T cell receptor beta chains given below trace back to one sample, sequenced in a study of blood T cell repertoires in COVID-19. Profiled with immunoSEQ multiplex PCR; TCRdb holds only in-frame clones, not every one. The repertoire has 45,000 or so clones, 85% to 90% of them found once; the top ten carry roughly 3.7%. The specimen sequenced was peripheral blood. The receptors come from a man aged 35-49 years with COVID-19, enrolled during active disease.

V is TRBV7-2 and J is TRBJ2-1; TRBD2 matches 11 bases. The trim removed 5 bases at V and 2 bases at J, leaving 2 bases unmatched. Germline CDR1 and CDR2: SGHTA and FQGNSA. The CDR3 spans 15 residues. CDR3 sequence reads: CASSTSGGTYNEQFF. As DNA, the CDR3 is TGTGCCAGCAGCACTAGCGGGGGAACCTACAATGAGCAGTTCTTC.

The V call is TRBV6-4, the J call TRBJ1-2, with a possible D match to TRBD1 (5 bases). V lost 8 bases and J 8 bases, leaving 21 bases between the germline ends. The germline V gene has CDR1 MRHNA and CDR2 SNTAGT. The CDR3 has 14 residues. Here the CDR3 reads CASAREVGQGGYTF. As DNA, the CDR3 is TGTGCCAGCGCCCGGGAGGTCGGGCAGGGAGGCTACACCTTC.

The chain combines TRBV5-6 with TRBJ1-5; D is unclear. The V gene's germline CDR1 is SGHDT and CDR2 YYEEEE. The CDR3 has 13 amino acids. V lost 1 base and J lost 4, with 6 bases in between. CDR3 nucleotides: TGTGCCAGCAGCTTGAGCGGGAATCAGCCCCAGCATTTT. Its translation is CASSLSGNQPQHF.

The V and J genes are TRBV13 and TRBJ2-5; 9 bases are shared with TRBD1. Germline V gene lookup returns CDR1 PRHDT and CDR2 FYEKMQ (reference sequence). The ends lost 5 bases at V and 2 bases at J; junction bases unmatched: 6. The CDR3 runs to 15 residues. CDR3 nucleotide sequence: TGTGCCAGCAGCACCCGACAGGGGGTACAAGAGACCCAGTACTTC. This codes for CASSTRQGVQETQYF.

The rearrangement joins TRBV12-3 or TRBV12-4 to TRBJ1-4, with unresolved D. V was shortened by 2 bases and J by 7 bases, with 5 bases between the two germline ends. The CDR3 has 12 amino acids. The DNA for the CDR3 is TGTGCCAGCAGTTTATATCTTGAAAAACTGTTTTTT. Translating gives CASSLYLEKLFF.

The chain combines TRBV7-3 with TRBJ2-5, with a weak D call TRBD1 (5 bases). Germline lookup yields CDR1 SGHTA and CDR2 FQGTGA. The CDR3 has 13 residues. V lost 4 bases and J lost 5, with 11 bases in between. The chain's CDR3 is CASSSRVQETQYF. In DNA form, the CDR3 reads TGTGCCAGCAGCTCCAGGGTACAGGAGACCCAGTACTTC.

V gene TRBV5-4 combines with J gene TRBJ2-1; 11 bases are a match to TRBD2. CDR1 is SGHNT, CDR2 YYREEE, per germline (reference sequence). The trim removed 0 bases at V and 2 bases at J, leaving 4 bases unmatched. The CDR3 covers 17 residues. The CDR3 sequence: CASSLGRSGRAYNEQFF. The CDR3 DNA is TGTGCCAGCAGCTTGGGGCGTAGCGGGAGGGCCTACAATGAGCAGTTCTTC.

V usage is TRBV19 and J usage is TRBJ2-2, with D possibly being TRBD2 (6 bases). This CDR3 comprises 15 residues. Between the trimmed V and J ends, which lost 6 bases and 3 bases, there was a span of 14 bases. Germline-derived CDR1 and CDR2 are LNHDA and SQIVND (reference sequence). CDR3 region: CASRRGLADTGELFF. The CDR3 nucleotides are TGTGCCAGTAGGAGAGGGTTAGCGGACACCGGGGAGCTGTTTTTT. The full variable domain, completed using reference TRBV19 and TRBJ2-2, is DGGITQSPKYLFRKEGQNVTLSCEQNLNHDAMYWYRQDPGQGLRLIYYSQIVNDFQKGDIAEGYSVSREKKESFPLTVTSAQKNPTAFYLCASRRGLADTGELFFGEGSRLTVL.

V gene TRBV7-9 combines with J gene TRBJ2-2; 7 positions agree with TRBD1. V lost 5 bases, J lost 5 bases, and 2 bases stayed unmatched. There are 13 residues in the CDR3. In germline, CDR1 is SEHNR, CDR2 FQNEAQ (reference sequence). The CDR3 here is CASSRQGTGELFF. The CDR3 DNA sequence: TGTGCCAGCAGCCGACAGGGAACCGGGGAGCTGTTTTTT. The full variable domain, with the rest looked up from reference TRBV7-9 and TRBJ2-2, is DTGVSQNPRHKITKRGQNVTFRCDPISEHNRLYWYRQTLGQGPEFLTYFQNEAQLEKSRLLSDRFSAERPKGSFSTLEIQRTEQGDSAMYLCASSRQGTGELFFGEGSRLTVL.

The chain joins TRBV19 to TRBJ2-1; TRBD2 matches 11 bases. CDR3 length equals 19 residues. Germline trimming cut 5 bases from V and 3 bases from J; bases unmatched to any gene: 15. Germline V lookup: CDR1 LNHDA, CDR2 SQIVND (reference sequence). DNA of the CDR3: TGTGCCAGTAGTGGGGACGGGGGGGGACTAGCGGTTCTCTACAATGAGCAGTTCTTC. It translates to CASSGDGGGLAVLYNEQFF.

J is TRBJ2-5 and V is TRBV5-4; 8 nucleotides line up with TRBD2. The CDR3 runs 16 residues. Germline loops: CDR1 SGHNT, CDR2 YYREEE (reference sequence). V dropped 4 bases and J dropped 5; count of bases not matched to a gene: 13. The CDR3 here is CASSPHSGGYRETQYF. The CDR3 coding sequence is TGTGCCAGCAGCCCCCACAGCGGGGGCTACCGGGAGACCCAGTACTTC.

The chain has TRBV2 and TRBJ2-2; 9 bases line up with TRBD1. The J segment lost 4 bases and the V segment lost 6 bases, leaving 6 bases of the junction unmatched. This CDR3 contains 15 residues. Germline CDR1 SNHLY, CDR2 FYNNEI. The CDR3 DNA follows: TGTGCCAGCAGCGGACGGGACAGGGCCACCGGGGAGCTGTTTTTT. It translates to CASSGRDRATGELFF.

This clone has a handful of counts. This chain uses TRBV25-1 with TRBJ2-5; D perhaps matches TRBD1 (5 bases). This CDR3 contains 14 residues. The germline CDR1 and CDR2 sequences are MGHDK and SYGVNS. The ends were cut back, 3 bases at V and 3 bases at J, with 11 bases in the middle. CDR3 sequence (DNA): TGTGCCAGCAGTGAGCAGGGCGCAAAAGAGACCCAGTACTTC. Protein product: CASSEQGAKETQYF.

This CDR3 reads CASTSMCGRAYEQYF. As DNA, the CDR3 is TGTGCCAGCACCTCAATGTGCGGGAGAGCCTACGAGCAGTACTTC. V gene TRBV12-1 combines with J gene TRBJ2-7; the table names TRBD2, a call not compared with the DNA. TRBV12-1 is a pseudogene. The CDR3 covers 15 residues.

The chain uses TRBV6-1 and TRBJ2-3; D is possibly TRBD1 (5 bases). Germline V CDR1 and CDR2: MNHNS, SASEGT. There are 16 residues in the CDR3. Trimming cost V 2 bases and J 4 bases, with 16 bases left between them. CDR3 nucleotides: TGTGCCAGCAGTGAACCCACACGTCCCAGGGCAGATACGCAGTATTTT. Residues: CASSEPTRPRADTQYF.

This chain joins TRBV28 and TRBJ2-3; perhaps TRBD2 as D (6 bases). The CDR3 consists of 13 residues. V was trimmed by 3 bases and J by 4 bases, leaving 8 bases between them. From germline, CDR1 is MDHEN and CDR2 SYDVKM. The CDR3, as DNA: TGTGCCAGCAGTTTCCGACTAGCAGATACGCAGTATTTT. It encodes CASSFRLADTQYF.

The V and J genes are TRBV7-9 and TRBJ2-5; D ambiguous. Germline V gene sequence: CDR1 SEHNR, CDR2 FQNEAQ (reference sequence). Trimming removed 4 bases from V and 5 bases from J, with 8 bases in between. CDR3 length equals 12 residues. DNA of the CDR3: TGTGCCAGCAGCTCTTACTTTGAGACCCAGTACTTC. Encoded protein: CASSSYFETQYF.

The chain has TRBV29-1 and TRBJ2-2; tentatively, D is TRBD2 (6 bases). V lost 5 bases and J 1 base, leaving 11 bases between the germline ends. The CDR3 length is 14 residues. From germline, CDR1 is SQVTM and CDR2 ANQGSEA. This CDR3 is CSVSFGGNTGELFF. The DNA of the CDR3 is TGCAGCGTTTCGTTCGGGGGGAACACCGGGGAGCTGTTTTTT.

J is TRBJ2-5 and V is TRBV24-1; D ambiguous. V lost 7 bases, J lost 5 bases, and 4 bases lay in between. There are 10 residues in the CDR3. CDR1 is KGHDR, CDR2 SFDVKD, per germline. The CDR3 loop reads CATSRETQYF. The CDR3 DNA reads as TGTGCCACCAGCCGGGAGACCCAGTACTTC.

Of note for this clone: The same CDR3 can be traced to other DNA sequences in this sample. V usage is TRBV3-1 (or the pseudogene TRBV3-2) and J usage is TRBJ2-7; 9 bases fit TRBD1. The CDR3 spans 13 residues. The V gene's germline CDR1 is LGHDT and CDR2 YNNKEL (reference sequence). V shed 4 bases and J 6 bases; nucleotides not matched to a gene: 4. DNA for the CDR3: TGTGCCAGCAGCCGGGGACAGGGAGGCGAGCAGTACTTC. Its protein is CASSRGQGGEQYF.

This chain links TRBV28 with TRBJ2-7, with D possibly matching TRBD2 (6 bases). The CDR3 covers 15 residues. In germline, CDR1 is MDHEN, CDR2 SYDVKM. V was cut by 2 bases and J by 4 bases, with 15 bases left in between. CDR3 in DNA: TGTGCCAGCAGTTTACTGGGATTGGAGGGATACGAGCAGTACTTC. This encodes CASSLLGLEGYEQYF.

This chain uses TRBV24-1 with TRBJ2-6; the match to TRBD1 covers 9 bases. In germline, CDR1 is KGHDR, CDR2 SFDVKD. The trim removed 4 bases at V and 2 bases at J, leaving 11 bases unmatched. The CDR3 runs 19 residues. CDR3 sequence reads: CATSEPGQGGLAGANVLTF. DNA of the CDR3: TGTGCCACCAGTGAACCGGGACAGGGAGGATTAGCTGGGGCCAACGTCCTGACTTTC.

This chain joins TRBV30 and TRBJ2-7, with D possibly being TRBD1 (5 bases). The CDR3 loop spans 12 amino acids. From germline, CDR1 is GTSNPN and CDR2 SVGIG (reference sequence). Trimming took off 4 bases at V and 2 bases at J, with 9 bases between the two ends. The CDR3 coding sequence is TGTGCCTGGACTAGGGGCCCCTACGAGCAGTACTTC. The encoded protein is CAWTRGPYEQYF.

This chain connects TRBV5-8 to TRBJ2-3; no clear D. The CDR3 loop spans 12 amino acids. V lost 5 bases to trimming and J lost 8 bases, with 12 bases between them. Germline loops: CDR1 SGHTS, CDR2 YDEGEE. CDR3 bases: TGTGCCAGCAGACTAAAGGTCGGTACGCAGTATTTT. Amino acid sequence: CASRLKVGTQYF.

The chain joins TRBV5-1 to TRBJ2-7; 8 positions agree with TRBD2. CDR3 length: 14 amino acids. V was clipped by 3 bases and J by 8 bases; unmatched bases: 10. From germline, CDR1 is SGHRS and CDR2 YFSETQ. The CDR3 region has the DNA TGCGCCAGCAGCTCGGGACTAGGGACTACGCAGCAGTACTTC. The encoded protein is CASSSGLGTTQQYF.

In its sample, this clone was seen once. This chain uses TRBV7-8 with TRBJ1-1; TRBD1 matches at 7 bases. Germline trimming cut 7 bases from V and 2 bases from J; bases unmatched to any gene: 13. The CDR3 sequence is 16 residues long. The germline CDR1 and CDR2 sequences are SGHVS and FQNEAQ. CDR3 coding DNA: TGTGCCAGCATCCTTTCCCGGACAGGAGGTAACACTGAAGCTTTCTTT. Protein product: CASILSRTGGNTEAFF.

The rearrangement links TRBV7-2 to TRBJ1-6; 10 bases are shared with TRBD1. There are 16 residues in the CDR3. V trimming: 5 bases; J trimming: 10 bases; junction bases outside the gene matches: 11. Germline-derived CDR1 and CDR2 are SGHTA and FQGNSA. CDR3 region: CASSVGQGQGPSPLHF. CDR3 sequence (DNA): TGTGCCAGCAGCGTAGGCCAGGGACAGGGGCCCTCACCCCTCCACTTT.

The chain is built from TRBV11-2 and TRBJ1-2; no reliable D call. Trimming removed 1 base from V and 8 bases from J, with 11 bases in between. This CDR3 has 13 amino acids. In germline, CDR1 is SGHAT, CDR2 FQNNGV. The CDR3 sequence is CASSLGPGLGYTF. CDR3 bases: TGTGCCAGCAGCTTAGGTCCTGGGCTCGGCTACACCTTC.

This chain joins TRBV5-4 and TRBJ2-3; 7 bases align to TRBD2. From germline, CDR1 is SGHNT and CDR2 YYREEE (reference sequence). The V and J ends lost 3 bases and 8 bases, in that order; junction bases with no gene match: 24. This CDR3 comprises 19 residues. The CDR3 spells CASSSPGGGGGTSWGTQYF. Written as DNA, the CDR3 is TGTGCCAGCAGCTCGCCCGGAGGCGGCGGGGGAACAAGTTGGGGTACGCAGTATTTT.

This chain joins TRBV29-1 and TRBJ2-5, with D perhaps TRBD1 (5 bases). The CDR3 has 13 residues. Germline V CDR1 and CDR2: SQVTM, ANQGSEA. V was clipped by 0 bases and J by 6 bases, with 11 bases between them. As DNA, the CDR3 is TGCAGCGTTGAAGACCCAGGGCCTCAGACCCAGTACTTC. The encoded protein is CSVEDPGPQTQYF.